This T cell receptor beta chain emerged from a study of CD8+ T cells in alopecia areata. Study-level information: Treated patients were dosed with oral tofacitinib, taking 5 to 10 mg twice daily.

The sample's treatment: oral pan-JAK inhibitor, 5-10 mg twice daily. Germline assignment: CDR1 GTSNPN and CDR2 SVGIG (reference sequence). The CDR3 extends over 15 amino acids. Losses at the gene ends were 3 bases for V and 3 bases for J; bases not matched to a gene: 0. Sequencing used cDNA as its template, made by extracting RNA and reverse transcribing it. Generated by immunoSEQ multiplex PCR, the TCRdb table keeps only in-frame clones and is missing some. The data show approximately 190,000 clones, over 45% seen once. The material sequenced was CD4+ T cells sorted from blood, taken at week 24, from a patient treated with tofacitinib. V usage is TRBV30 and J usage is TRBJ2-1, with 15 nucleotides matching TRBD2. This clonotype was sampled from a human donor with alopecia areata. CDR3 in DNA: TGTGCCTGGAGGGGACTAGCGGGAGGCTACAATGAGCAGTTCTTC. It codes for CAWRGLAGGYNEQFF. Combining the CDR3 with reference TRBV30 and TRBJ2-1 gives the whole variable domain SQTIHQWPATLVQPVGSPLSLECTVEGTSNPNLYWYRQAAGRGLQLLFYSVGIGQISSEVPQNLSASRPQDRQFILSSKKLLLSDSGFYLCAWRGLAGGYNEQFFGPGTRLTVL.